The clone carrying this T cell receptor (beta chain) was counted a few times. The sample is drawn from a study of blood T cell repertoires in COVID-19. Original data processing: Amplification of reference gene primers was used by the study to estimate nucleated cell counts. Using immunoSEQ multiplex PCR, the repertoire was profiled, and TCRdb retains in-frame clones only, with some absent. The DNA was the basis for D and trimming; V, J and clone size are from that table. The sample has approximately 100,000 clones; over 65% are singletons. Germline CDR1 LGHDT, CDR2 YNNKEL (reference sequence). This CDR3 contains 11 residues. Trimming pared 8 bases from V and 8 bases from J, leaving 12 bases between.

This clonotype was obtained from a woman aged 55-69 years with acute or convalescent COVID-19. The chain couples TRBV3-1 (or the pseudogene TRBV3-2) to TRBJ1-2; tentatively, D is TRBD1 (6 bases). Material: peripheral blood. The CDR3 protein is CASVGARGYTF. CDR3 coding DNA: TGTGCCAGCGTGGGGGCCAGAGGCTACACCTTC.